The next 14 T cell receptor beta chains were all read from a single sample in a study of blood T cell repertoires in COVID-19 (dated by TCRdb to the early 2020s). Libraries were constructed by the immunoSEQ multiplex PCR assay. TCRdb re-hosts the immuneACCESS table, in-frame sequences only. Its copies lack some clones; in the studies checked, an unresolved V gene accounts for under half of them, and the cause for the rest is not known. In this sample the table shows roughly 180,000 clones, roughly 85% of which occur a single time. Around 6.2% of the sample is in the top ten clones. Input material: PBMCs or T cells enriched from blood (not recorded which). These receptor sequences come from a man aged 40-50 years who had recovered from COVID-19.

The chain recombines TRBV18 with TRBJ2-3, with D possibly TRBD2 on 6 matching bases. This CDR3 contains 16 residues. Trimming removed 2 bases from V and 0 bases from J, with 12 bases in between. The germline V gene encodes CDR1 KGHSH and CDR2 LQKENI. CDR3 DNA: TGTGCCAGCTCACCAGAGACGGGAGTGAGCACAGATACGCAGTATTTT. Protein: CASSPETGVSTDTQYF. Full variable domain (rest looked up from reference TRBV18 and TRBJ2-3): NAGVMQNPRHLVRRRGQEARLRCSPMKGHSHVYWYRQLPEEGLKFMVYLQKENIIDESGMPKERFSAEFPKEGPSILRIQQVVRGDSAAYFCASSPETGVSTDTQYFGPGTRLTVL.

This chain uses TRBV3-1 (or the pseudogene TRBV3-2) with TRBJ2-3, with 7 bases identical to TRBD1. This CDR3 contains 13 residues. With V trimmed by 3 bases and J by 5 bases, 2 bases remained unmatched. The germline V gene has CDR1 LGHDT and CDR2 YNNKEL (reference sequence). DNA for the CDR3: TGTGCCAGCAGCCATACAGGGGAAGATACGCAGTATTTT. This gives the protein CASSHTGEDTQYF.

This sequence joins TRBV2 and TRBJ2-3, with a possible D match to TRBD2 (5 bases). Trimming pared 3 bases from V and 7 bases from J, leaving 14 bases between. CDR1 and CDR2 (germline): SNHLY, FYNNEI. CDR3 size: 14 residues. CDR3 in DNA: TGTGCCAGCAGTGAGCCCGGGATAGACTATACGCAGTATTTT. Encoded protein: CASSEPGIDYTQYF.

V gene TRBV3-1 (or the pseudogene TRBV3-2) combines with J gene TRBJ2-2, with 7 bases matching TRBD2. CDR1 LGHDT and CDR2 YNNKEL come from the germline V gene (reference sequence). This CDR3 has 13 residues. Unmatched junction bases numbered 7, after V lost 10 bases and J lost 5 bases. CDR3 nucleotide sequence: TGTGCCATCCAGCGGGAAGTTACCGGGGAGCTGTTTTTT. Its protein is CAIQREVTGELFF.

This clone showed up just a few times. V is TRBV2 and J is TRBJ1-1, with TRBD1 matching over 7 bases. J gave up 3 bases and V 7 bases, and 2 bases lay outside the gene matches. Looked up from germline, CDR1 is SNHLY and CDR2 is FYNNEI. The CDR3 spans 12 residues. As DNA, the CDR3 is TGTGCCAGCAATCAGGGGGACACTGAAGCTTTCTTT. Translating gives CASNQGDTEAFF. The entire variable domain, with the rest obtained from reference TRBV2 and TRBJ1-1, is as follows: EPEVTQTPSHQVTQMGQEVILRCVPISNHLYFYWYRQILGQKVEFLVSFYNNEISEKSEIFDDQFSVERPDGSNFTLKIRSTKLEDSAMYFCASNQGDTEAFFGQGTRLTVV.

CDR3 in DNA: TGTGCCAGCAGCTGGGTGACACCGGGGCCCCTCCACTTT. It translates to CASSWVTPGPLHF. The chain links TRBV11-2 to TRBJ1-6, with D hard to call. Looked up from germline, CDR1 is SGHAT and CDR2 is FQNNGV. The CDR3 is 13 residues long. V was shortened by 4 bases and J by 13 bases, with 14 bases between the two germline ends.

This chain uses TRBV2 with TRBJ2-3, with 8 bases fitting TRBD1. J was trimmed by 3 bases and V by 2 bases; bases with no gene match: 1. Germline loops: CDR1 SNHLY, CDR2 FYNNEI. The CDR3 totals 14 residues. The CDR3 sequence is CASSERTGTDTQYF. The CDR3 DNA sequence: TGTGCCAGCAGTGAAAGGACAGGGACAGATACGCAGTATTTT.

This clone was detected only once. V usage is TRBV2 and J usage is TRBJ1-2; tentative D call: TRBD1 (5 bases). This CDR3 spans 13 amino acids. Trimming took off 7 bases at V and 7 bases at J, with 16 bases between the two ends. CDR1 and CDR2 (germline): SNHLY, FYNNEI. CDR3 residues: CASTIGGEVGYTF. The CDR3 DNA reads as TGTGCCAGCACAATTGGGGGGGAGGTTGGCTACACCTTC.

J is TRBJ2-5 and V is TRBV13; 8 bases line up with TRBD1. The length of the CDR3 is 13 residues. The J segment lost 5 bases and the V segment lost 4 bases, leaving 3 bases of the junction unmatched. Germline loops: CDR1 PRHDT, CDR2 FYEKMQ (reference sequence). DNA for the CDR3: TGTGCCAGCAGCTCGGGACAGGCTGAGACCCAGTACTTC. This translates into CASSSGQAETQYF.

The chain carries TRBV9 and TRBJ1-1, with 10 bases lining up with TRBD1. V shed 3 bases and J 5 bases; nucleotides not matched to a gene: 4. The CDR3 is 14 amino acids. Germline CDR1 reads SGDLS; CDR2 reads YYNGEE. Written as DNA, the CDR3 is TGTGCCAGCAGCGCCGGACAGGGGGGGACTGAAGCTTTCTTT. Its translation is CASSAGQGGTEAFF.

This chain joins TRBV29-1 and TRBJ2-5; D possibly corresponds to TRBD2 (5 bases). CDR1 and CDR2 from the germline V gene are SQVTM and ANQGSEA. The CDR3 length is 14 residues. V was pared by 3 bases and J by 2 bases, with 13 bases between. The CDR3 loop is CSVEAGEWQETQYF. The DNA for the CDR3 is TGCAGCGTTGAGGCCGGGGAGTGGCAAGAGACCCAGTACTTC.

The chain is built from TRBV30 and TRBJ1-2; no definite D call. This CDR3 comprises 11 residues. Germline-derived CDR1 and CDR2 are GTSNPN and SVGIG (reference sequence). Between the trimmed V and J ends, which lost 0 bases and 4 bases, there was a span of 3 bases. CDR3 residues: CAWSVAYGYTF. Here the CDR3 DNA reads TGTGCCTGGAGTGTAGCCTATGGCTACACCTTC.

The genes are TRBV30 and TRBJ1-1; D is uncertain. Trimming left V 0 bases short and J 0 bases short, with 5 bases between. The CDR3 contains 13 residues. Germline V gene sequence: CDR1 GTSNPN, CDR2 SVGIG (reference sequence). CDR3 residues: CAWSVAVNTEAFF. The CDR3 DNA reads TGTGCCTGGAGTGTGGCGGTGAACACTGAAGCTTTCTTT.

The CDR3 loop is CASSESGLSEKLFF. The CDR3 region has the DNA TGTGCCAGCAGTGAATCAGGGCTATCCGAAAAACTGTTTTTT. This chain joins TRBV25-1 and TRBJ1-4, with a tentative D call TRBD1 (5 bases). CDR1 and CDR2 from the germline V gene are MGHDK and SYGVNS. Trimming took off 1 base at V and 8 bases at J, with 11 bases between the two ends. This CDR3 is built from 14 residues.